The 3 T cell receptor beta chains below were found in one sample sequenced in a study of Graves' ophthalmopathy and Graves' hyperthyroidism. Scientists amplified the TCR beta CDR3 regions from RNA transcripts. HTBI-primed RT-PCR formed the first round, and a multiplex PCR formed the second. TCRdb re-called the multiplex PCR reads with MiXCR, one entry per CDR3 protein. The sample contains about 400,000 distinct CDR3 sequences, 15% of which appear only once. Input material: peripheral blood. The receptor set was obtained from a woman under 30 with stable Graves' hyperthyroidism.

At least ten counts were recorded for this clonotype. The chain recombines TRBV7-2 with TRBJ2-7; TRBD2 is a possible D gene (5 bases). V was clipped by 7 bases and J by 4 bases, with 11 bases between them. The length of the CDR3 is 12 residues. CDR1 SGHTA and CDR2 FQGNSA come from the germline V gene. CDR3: CASTGGLYEQYF. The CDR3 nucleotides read TGTGCCAGCACCGGCGGGTTGTACGAGCAGTACTTC.

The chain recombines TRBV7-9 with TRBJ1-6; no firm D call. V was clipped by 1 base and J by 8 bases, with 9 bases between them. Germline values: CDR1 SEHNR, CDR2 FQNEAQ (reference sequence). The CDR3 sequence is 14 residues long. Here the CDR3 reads CASSLVWGDSPLHF. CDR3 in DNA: TGTGCCAGCAGCTTAGTTTGGGGTGATTCACCCCTCCACTTT.

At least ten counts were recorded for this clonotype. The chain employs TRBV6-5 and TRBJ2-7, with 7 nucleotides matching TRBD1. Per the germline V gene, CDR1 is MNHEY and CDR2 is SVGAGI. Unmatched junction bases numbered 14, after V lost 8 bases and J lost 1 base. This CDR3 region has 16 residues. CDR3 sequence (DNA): TGTGCCAGCGCAAAGACATCGGGGACAGAGTCCTACGAGCAGTACTTC. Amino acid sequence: CASAKTSGTESYEQYF.